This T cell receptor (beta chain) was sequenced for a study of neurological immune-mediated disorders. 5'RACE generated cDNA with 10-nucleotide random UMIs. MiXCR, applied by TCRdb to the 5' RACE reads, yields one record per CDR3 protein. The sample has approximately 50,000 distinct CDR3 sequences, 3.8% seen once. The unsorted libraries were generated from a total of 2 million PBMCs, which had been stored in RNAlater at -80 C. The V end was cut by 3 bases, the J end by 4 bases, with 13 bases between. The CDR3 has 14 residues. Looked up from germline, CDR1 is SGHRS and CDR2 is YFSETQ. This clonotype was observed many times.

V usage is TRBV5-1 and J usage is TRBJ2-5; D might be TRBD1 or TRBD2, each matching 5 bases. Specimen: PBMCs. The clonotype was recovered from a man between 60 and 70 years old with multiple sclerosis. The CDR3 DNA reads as TGCGCCAGCAGCTCCCCCGGGACCCTAGAGACCCAGTACTTC. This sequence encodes CASSSPGTLETQYF.